These 8 T cell receptor beta chains were sequenced from one sample in a study of blood T cell repertoires in COVID-19 (dated by TCRdb to the early 2020s). Library creation used the immunoSEQ multiplex PCR assay. Held by TCRdb, this immuneACCESS table contains in-frame sequences only and omits some clones. Under half of the omission traces to an unresolved V gene where checked; the cause of the rest is unknown. The sample has about 100,000 clones on record, almost 80% of them singletons. The ten largest make up roughly 29% of the sample. Source material: peripheral blood. The receptors were sampled from an older man with active or convalescent COVID-19.

This chain joins TRBV21-1 and TRBJ2-5; whether TRBD1, the table's D call, matches the DNA was not checked. TRBV21-1 is a documented pseudogene. The CDR3 totals 14 residues. DNA of the CDR3: TGTGCCAGCAGCAAAGAGACAGGGGTGAAGACCCAGTACTTC. Its translation: CASSKETGVKTQYF.

This CDR3 is CATSDFGGGSRSYNEQFF. For the CDR3, the DNA is TGTGCCACCAGTGATTTTGGGGGCGGGTCTAGGTCCTACAATGAGCAGTTCTTC. The chain employs TRBV24-1 and TRBJ2-1; D is possibly TRBD1 (6 bases). Deletions cut 1 base from V and 1 base from J, with 16 bases between. The CDR3 spans 18 residues. Germline V gene data show CDR1 as KGHDR and CDR2 as SFDVKD.

This clone was seen only a few times. CDR3 DNA sequence: TGTGCCAGCAGTTTAATCTCTAGCAATCAGCCCCAGCATTTT. As protein: CASSLISSNQPQHF. The chain is built from TRBV28 and TRBJ1-5, with D hard to call. CDR3 length: 14 amino acids. Germline V lookup: CDR1 MDHEN, CDR2 SYDVKM. V gave up 2 bases and J gave up 0 bases, with 5 bases separating them. Supplemented by reference TRBV28 and TRBJ1-5, the full variable domain reads DVKVTQSSRYLVKRTGEKVFLECVQDMDHENMFWYRQDPGLGLRLIYFSYDVKMKEKGDIPEGYSVSREKKERFSLILESASTNQTSMYLCASSLISSNQPQHFGDGTRLSIL.

This chain connects TRBV3-1 (or the pseudogene TRBV3-2) to TRBJ2-7; 8 bases align to TRBD2. The junction had 8 bases not matched to a gene; V was cut back by 4 bases and J by 3 bases. CDR1 is LGHDT and CDR2 is YNNKEL in the germline V gene (reference sequence). CDR3 length: 15 residues. CDR3 sequence (DNA): TGTGCCAGCAGCCTAGCGAGCGGGGGTTTCTACGAGCAGTACTTC. Its translation: CASSLASGGFYEQYF.

V and J are TRBV18 and TRBJ2-1; TRBD2 agrees at 10 bases. CDR3 length: 15 residues. Germline lookup yields CDR1 KGHSH and CDR2 LQKENI. V was pared by 3 bases and J by 2 bases, with 1 base of the junction left unmatched. CDR3 loop: CASSPGLATYNEQFF. The DNA of the CDR3 is TGTGCCAGCTCACCGGGACTAGCGACCTACAATGAGCAGTTCTTC.

This chain uses TRBV29-1 with TRBJ2-6, with 7 bases fitting TRBD1. Germline V gene sequence: CDR1 SQVTM, CDR2 ANQGSEA. The junction had 5 bases not matched to a gene; V was cut back by 6 bases and J by 0 bases. The CDR3 is 15 residues long. The CDR3 region is CSVGQLSSGANVLTF. In nucleotides, the CDR3 is TGCAGCGTGGGACAGTTAAGCTCTGGGGCCAACGTCCTGACTTTC.

The rearrangement links TRBV28 to TRBJ2-5; D perhaps matches TRBD2 (6 bases). V gave up 5 bases and J gave up 5 bases, with 21 bases separating them. This CDR3 is built from 16 residues. Per germline, CDR1 MDHEN and CDR2 SYDVKM. The CDR3 loop is CASSQPRTRGWETQYF. The DNA of the CDR3 is TGTGCCAGCAGTCAACCGAGAACCCGGGGGTGGGAGACCCAGTACTTC.

J is TRBJ2-1 and V is TRBV3-1 (or the pseudogene TRBV3-2); 12 nucleotides agree with TRBD2. With 3 bases clipped from V and 10 bases from J, the junction kept 13 bases outside the gene matches. CDR1 LGHDT and CDR2 YNNKEL come from the germline V gene (reference sequence). The CDR3 totals 17 residues. CDR3 loop: CASSHPSGTSGSIEQFF. In DNA form, the CDR3 reads TGTGCCAGCAGCCACCCTTCGGGGACTAGCGGGTCGATCGAGCAGTTCTTC.